Included here is one TCR beta chain sequence, with context. Its antigen is undetermined. The V segment lost 5 bases and the J segment 7 bases; nucleotides outside the gene matches: 7. Germline V gene lookup returns CDR1 LNHDA and CDR2 SQIVND (reference sequence). The CDR3 has 15 residues. The protocol was immunoSEQ multiplex PCR, while the TCRdb copy is restricted to in-frame clones and leaves out a portion. The sample lists approximately 2.3 million clones; approximately 93% were seen once. The record originates from a study of shared clonotypes between healthy human individuals. Points from the study as a whole: It was only blood that was sampled, and tissue repertoires likely differ.

This receptor was identified in a man between 18 and 29 years old in good health. Some clones in this sample may be carry-over from other donors' samples. The chain joins TRBV19 to TRBJ2-2, with 10 bases identical to TRBD1. The sequencing input was naive CD4+ T cells from PBMCs. Sample subset: CD45RA+ positively selected. In nucleotides, the CDR3 is TGTGCCAGTAGTCCTGACAGGGGGCTCGTCGGGGAGCTGTTTTTT. Protein: CASSPDRGLVGELFF.